The subject of this entry is one T cell receptor (beta chain). The data originate from a study of cytotoxic CD8 clonotypes in ibrutinib-treated CLL. V lost 0 bases to trimming and J lost 9 bases, with 18 bases between them. Germline V gene lookup returns CDR1 SGHTA and CDR2 FQGTGA. CDR3 size: 16 residues. Profiled with immunoSEQ multiplex PCR; TCRdb holds only in-frame clones, not every one. The repertoire holds about 160,000 clones, around 84% seen once, with over 2% in the top ten. The sequence derives from a human donor with chronic lymphocytic leukemia. The sample in question was PBMCs, obtained after 12 months of ibrutinib treatment. The chain employs TRBV7-3 and TRBJ2-1; D could derive from TRBD1 or TRBD2 (5 bases each). This CDR3 is CASSLTGAWGSVEQFF. The CDR3, as DNA: TGTGCCAGCAGCTTAACTGGGGCGTGGGGGAGCGTTGAGCAGTTCTTC.